The T cell receptor (beta chain) under discussion was sequenced for a study of blood T cells in healthy people across ages. Points from the study as a whole: Across the age range, TCR beta diversity per million T cells fell in a roughly linear way.

This clonotype came up a few times. What it binds is not known. A sample-barcoded 5' primer and a J-beta primer mix were used in a second PCR of roughly 7 to 12 cycles. TCRdb reprocessed the 5' RACE reads with MiXCR, giving one entry per CDR3 protein. The sample lists about 680,000 distinct CDR3 sequences; around 49% were seen once. Germline V gene data show CDR1 as LGHNA and CDR2 as YNFKEQ. CDR3 length: 17 residues. The V gene end was trimmed by 0 bases and the J gene end by 5 bases; junction bases not matched to a gene: 8. This chain uses TRBV4-2 with TRBJ2-2, with 8 positions matching TRBD1. The clonotype was recovered from a woman aged 55-69 years in good health. The source material was blood. CDR3: CASSQDRKQGVTGELFF. CDR3 DNA sequence: TGTGCCAGCAGCCAAGATAGAAAACAGGGGGTAACCGGGGAGCTGTTTTTT.